The 26 T cell receptor beta chains below come from one sample, sequenced in a study of cytomegalovirus exposure and HLA in healthy donors. Data came from immunoSEQ multiplex PCR; TCRdb stores just in-frame clones and leaves some out. The table lists roughly 300,000 clones, more than 75% of them singletons, with about 0.86% in the top ten. The sequenced sample consisted of PBMCs. The receptors were gathered from a woman between 18 and 29 years old in good health and CMV-seronegative.

A word on this clone: This sample includes further DNA sequences coding for the same CDR3. The rearrangement joins TRBV7-3 to TRBJ2-7; TRBD2 agrees at 9 bases. The CDR3 spans 15 residues. The germline CDR1 and CDR2 sequences are SGHTA and FQGTGA. J gave up 4 bases and V 2 bases, and 6 bases lay outside the gene matches. The CDR3 sequence is CASSLAGGPSYEQYF. CDR3 sequence (DNA): TGTGCCAGCAGCTTAGCGGGAGGGCCCTCTTACGAGCAGTACTTC.

The rearrangement joins TRBV14 to TRBJ2-1, with unresolved D. This CDR3 spans 16 amino acids. Germline V gene sequence: CDR1 SGHDN, CDR2 FVKESK. V was pared by 0 bases and J by 6 bases, with 15 bases between. CDR3: CASSQDLTALSNEQFF. In DNA, the CDR3 is TGTGCCAGCAGCCAAGATCTAACAGCCTTATCCAATGAGCAGTTCTTC.

The gene calls are TRBV28 and TRBJ1-1, with D perhaps TRBD1 (5 bases). Germline V gene lookup returns CDR1 MDHEN and CDR2 SYDVKM. This CDR3 has 14 residues. V was shortened by 7 bases and J by 0 bases, with 12 bases between the two germline ends. CDR3 region: CASKDNYMNTEAFF. In DNA, the CDR3 is TGTGCCAGCAAGGACAATTACATGAACACTGAAGCTTTCTTT.

The genes are TRBV6-1 and TRBJ1-2; unclear D gene. The CDR3 is 13 residues long. Germline V CDR1 and CDR2: MNHNS, SASEGT. V lost 1 base, J lost 4 bases, and 7 bases lay in between. The CDR3 nucleotides read TGTGCCAGCAGTGAAGGTTCGTTCTATGGCTACACCTTC. Its translation is CASSEGSFYGYTF.

The V gene is TRBV6-5, the J gene TRBJ1-1; possible D gene TRBD1, 5 bases. The CDR3 is made up of 11 amino acids. The V gene's germline CDR1 is MNHEY and CDR2 SVGAGI. V gave up 6 bases and J gave up 4 bases, with 6 bases separating them. CDR3 bases: TGTGCCAGCAGACAGGCCACTGAAGCTTTCTTT. Its translation: CASRQATEAFF.

The chain links TRBV10-3 to TRBJ2-5, with a tentative D call TRBD2 (6 bases). Trimming stripped 6 bases from V and 1 base from J, with 9 bases between. Germline V lookup: CDR1 ENHRY, CDR2 SYGVKD. The CDR3 spans 13 residues. In DNA, the CDR3 is TGTGCCATCAGCCGGGACTCCCAAGAGACCCAGTACTTC. Its translation: CAISRDSQETQYF.

Concerning this clone: Other DNA sequences in this sample translate to the same CDR3. The V call is TRBV19, the J call TRBJ1-5; 12 nucleotides match TRBD1. V lost 2 bases and J lost 6; bases outside the gene matches: 5. The CDR3 has 16 amino acids. Germline V gene data show CDR1 as LNHDA and CDR2 as SQIVND (reference sequence). Written as DNA, the CDR3 is TGTGCCAGTAGTATACCGGGACAGGGGGCGCGTCAGCCCCAGCATTTT. The encoded protein is CASSIPGQGARQPQHF.

This chain joins TRBV9 and TRBJ2-1; D may be TRBD1 (6 bases). The CDR3 consists of 15 residues. Germline assignment: CDR1 SGDLS and CDR2 YYNGEE. The V and J ends lost 3 bases and 8 bases respectively, with 18 bases between them. CDR3 bases: TGTGCCAGCAGCGCCTCAGGGGCCTTTTTGGATGAGCAGTTCTTC. Its protein is CASSASGAFLDEQFF.

The chain couples TRBV27 to TRBJ2-1; TRBD2 aligns across 9 bases. The J segment lost 1 base and the V segment lost 1 base, leaving 17 bases of the junction unmatched. The CDR3 length is 21 residues. CDR1 is MNHEY and CDR2 is SMNVEV in the germline V gene (reference sequence). The CDR3 DNA sequence: TGTGCCAGCAGTTTATTAAGAGGTAGCGGGAGAGGCATACGGTCCTACAATGAGCAGTTCTTC. Translation: CASSLLRGSGRGIRSYNEQFF.

The rearrangement joins TRBV5-6 to TRBJ2-2; the match to TRBD2 covers 8 bases. Losses at the gene ends were 1 base for V and 3 bases for J; bases not matched to a gene: 11. Germline V gene lookup returns CDR1 SGHDT and CDR2 YYEEEE. CDR3 length: 18 amino acids. CDR3 sequence: CASSLLLADHSHTGELFF. CDR3 sequence (DNA): TGTGCCAGCAGCTTGTTACTAGCGGACCACTCTCACACCGGGGAGCTGTTTTTT.

The V call is TRBV30, the J call TRBJ2-7; D is perhaps TRBD1 (6 bases). The CDR3 consists of 14 residues. CDR1 and CDR2 from the germline V gene are GTSNPN and SVGIG (reference sequence). Trimming removed 3 bases from V and 1 base from J, with 13 bases in between. The CDR3 DNA follows: TGTGCCTGGAGGCTCGATAGGGGGTCCTACGAGCAGTACTTC. Encoded protein: CAWRLDRGSYEQYF.

The chain carries TRBV10-3 and TRBJ2-7; D remains unclear. This CDR3 contains 12 residues. Germline loops: CDR1 ENHRY, CDR2 SYGVKD. With 5 bases removed from V and 2 bases from J, the gap between germline ends came to 7 bases. The CDR3: CAISYTAYEQYF. CDR3 DNA sequence: TGTGCCATCAGTTATACAGCCTACGAGCAGTACTTC.

V is TRBV6-1 and J is TRBJ2-7; 12 nucleotides match TRBD1. The V and J ends lost 4 bases and 3 bases, in that order; junction bases with no gene match: 10. Germline V gene lookup returns CDR1 MNHNS and CDR2 SASEGT. This CDR3 is 17 amino acids long. The CDR3 loop reads CASSVGTGGAGVYEQYF. The DNA for the CDR3 is TGTGCCAGCAGTGTCGGGACAGGGGGCGCTGGTGTCTACGAGCAGTACTTC.

J is TRBJ2-5 and V is TRBV19; D might be TRBD2 (5 bases). There are 17 residues in the CDR3. Trimming pared 7 bases from V and 2 bases from J, leaving 23 bases between. Germline lookup yields CDR1 LNHDA and CDR2 SQIVND (reference sequence). CDR3 sequence (DNA): TGTGCCAGTAAACCCGGATCGGGGAGACTCGGACAAGAGACCCAGTACTTC. This encodes CASKPGSGRLGQETQYF.

The chain has TRBV29-1 and TRBJ2-5, with 16 bases lining up with TRBD2. Germline V gene data show CDR1 as SQVTM and CDR2 as ANQGSEA. Trimming cost V 3 bases and J 7 bases; bases outside gene matches: 2. The CDR3 totals 14 residues. The CDR3 loop reads CSVEGLAGGGTQYF. Written as DNA, the CDR3 is TGCAGCGTTGAGGGACTAGCGGGAGGGGGGACCCAGTACTTC.

The genes are TRBV15 and TRBJ2-2, with 8 bases that match TRBD2. V was pared by 1 base and J by 7 bases, with 8 bases of the junction left unmatched. The germline V gene encodes CDR1 LNHNV and CDR2 YYDKDF (reference sequence). The CDR3 is 16 amino acids. CDR3 residues: CATSRGQRESGGELFF. The CDR3 DNA follows: TGTGCCACCAGCAGAGGACAGCGGGAGAGTGGCGGGGAGCTGTTTTTT.

The CDR3 reads CASRTGAAGQNTDTQYF. The CDR3 DNA reads as TGTGCCAGCAGAACTGGGGCGGCAGGGCAGAACACAGATACGCAGTATTTT. The V and J genes are TRBV5-4 and TRBJ2-3; D may be TRBD1 (5 bases). The CDR3 sequence is 17 residues long. V was trimmed by 5 bases and J by 2 bases, leaving 21 bases between them. Per the germline V gene, CDR1 is SGHNT and CDR2 is YYREEE (reference sequence).

On this clone itself: The same CDR3 is also encoded by other DNA sequences in this sample. This chain uses TRBV4-1 with TRBJ2-7, with TRBD1 matching 9 bases. The CDR3 has 14 residues. The germline V gene encodes CDR1 MGHRA and CDR2 YSYEKL. The V and J ends lost 4 bases and 4 bases, in that order; junction bases with no gene match: 5. For the CDR3, the DNA is TGCGCCAGCAGCCCGGACAGGGGCCCGTACGAGCAGTACTTC. Its protein product is CASSPDRGPYEQYF.

V usage is TRBV19 and J usage is TRBJ1-1; no definite D call. Germline assignment: CDR1 LNHDA and CDR2 SQIVND (reference sequence). V was pared by 6 bases and J by 3 bases, with 11 bases between. This CDR3 has 13 residues. The CDR3 DNA reads TGTGCCAGTAGCATGGACGGGGACACTGAAGCTTTCTTT. Translated, it gives CASSMDGDTEAFF.

This clone has just one count. The J gene is TRBJ1-2, the V gene TRBV19, with a weak D call TRBD1 (6 bases). With 6 bases removed from V and 3 bases from J, the gap between germline ends came to 8 bases. Germline V gives CDR1 LNHDA, CDR2 SQIVND (reference sequence). CDR3 length: 12 residues. The CDR3 loop is CASRRTDYGYTF. The DNA of the CDR3 is TGTGCCAGTAGACGGACAGACTATGGCTACACCTTC.

The chain joins TRBV18 to TRBJ2-7, with 8 bases matching TRBD1. There are 14 residues in the CDR3. Per germline, CDR1 KGHSH and CDR2 LQKENI. The J segment lost 3 bases and the V segment lost 1 base, leaving 2 bases of the junction unmatched. The CDR3 nucleotides read TGTGCCAGCTCACCACTGACAGGGGACTACGAGCAGTACTTC. Amino acid sequence: CASSPLTGDYEQYF.

This clone is a singleton in its sample. The chain employs TRBV11-2 and TRBJ2-7; maybe TRBD2 (6 bases). Germline CDR1 and CDR2: SGHAT and FQNNGV. Deletions cut 3 bases from V and 0 bases from J, with 9 bases between. The CDR3 is 14 amino acids. This CDR3 reads CASSLDGSSYEQYF. DNA of the CDR3: TGTGCCAGCAGCTTGGACGGGAGCTCCTACGAGCAGTACTTC.

In this sample, this clone turned up once. V gene TRBV6-6 combines with J gene TRBJ2-1; D gene unclear. Germline V gene sequence: CDR1 MNHNY, CDR2 SVGAGI (reference sequence). The V end was cut by 2 bases, the J end by 7 bases, with 6 bases between. There are 12 residues in the CDR3. CDR3: CASSYELNEQFF. CDR3 coding DNA: TGTGCCAGCAGTTACGAGTTGAATGAGCAGTTCTTC.

The chain couples TRBV5-4 to TRBJ2-2, with D unclear. This CDR3 region has 13 residues. Trimming pared 0 bases from V and 5 bases from J, leaving 5 bases between. Germline CDR1 and CDR2: SGHNT and YYREEE (reference sequence). The CDR3 nucleotides read TGTGCCAGCAGCTTGGCCCTTACCGGGGAGCTGTTTTTT. The encoded protein is CASSLALTGELFF.

The rearrangement joins TRBV18 to TRBJ2-7, with 11 bases that match TRBD1. The CDR3 spans 19 residues. Germline V gene sequence: CDR1 KGHSH, CDR2 LQKENI. V was pared by 3 bases and J by 3 bases, with 16 bases of the junction left unmatched. CDR3 sequence: CASSPKRVGTGGNFYEQYF. CDR3 bases: TGTGCCAGCTCACCCAAGCGGGTTGGGACAGGGGGAAATTTCTACGAGCAGTACTTC.

The CDR3 DNA is TGCGCCAGCAGCTCGGGGGGAGTGGGCTACGAGCAGTACTTC. Protein product: CASSSGGVGYEQYF. The gene calls are TRBV5-1 and TRBJ2-7; 7 nucleotides match TRBD2. The CDR3 has 14 residues. Looked up from germline, CDR1 is SGHRS and CDR2 is YFSETQ. V lost 3 bases and J lost 3; bases outside the gene matches: 6.